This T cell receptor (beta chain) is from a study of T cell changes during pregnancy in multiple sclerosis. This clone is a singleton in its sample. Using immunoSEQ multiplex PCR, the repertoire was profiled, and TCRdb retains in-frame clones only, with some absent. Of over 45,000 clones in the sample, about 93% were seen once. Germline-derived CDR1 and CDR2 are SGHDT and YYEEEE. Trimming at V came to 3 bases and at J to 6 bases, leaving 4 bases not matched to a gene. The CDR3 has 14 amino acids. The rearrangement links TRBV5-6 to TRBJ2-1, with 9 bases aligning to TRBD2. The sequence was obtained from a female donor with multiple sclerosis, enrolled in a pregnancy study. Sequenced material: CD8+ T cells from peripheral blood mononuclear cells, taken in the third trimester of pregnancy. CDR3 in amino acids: CASSSGLASNEQFF. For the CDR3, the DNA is TGTGCCAGCAGCTCGGGACTAGCTAGCAATGAGCAGTTCTTC.